This T cell receptor (beta chain) was documented in a study of T cells in localized non-small cell lung cancer. Broader study findings: Owing to sequencing of a solitary tumor region, heterogeneity cannot be discounted. Greater blood T cell density accompanied longer overall survival.

TCRdb's table, derived via immunoSEQ multiplex PCR, lists solely in-frame clones and lacks some. The data contain around 55,000 clones, around nine tenths of them singletons. Regarding this clone: The antigen is not known.

CDR1 is SEHNR, CDR2 FQNEAQ, per germline (reference sequence). Trimming removed 7 bases at V and 7 bases at J, with 11 bases between. The CDR3 runs 13 residues. This specimen was PBMCs, taken before any cancer treatment. The genes are TRBV7-9 and TRBJ1-6; D possibly corresponds to TRBD1 (5 bases). The origin of this receptor is a female donor with stage II lung adenocarcinoma. The CDR3 DNA is TGTGCCAGCAAACGGGACCGAAATTCACCCCTCCACTTT. It is translated as CASKRDRNSPLHF. Full variable domain (outside the CDR3, taken from reference TRBV7-9 and TRBJ1-6): DTGVSQNPRHKITKRGQNVTFRCDPISEHNRLYWYRQTLGQGPEFLTYFQNEAQLEKSRLLSDRFSAERPKGSFSTLEIQRTEQGDSAMYLCASKRDRNSPLHFGNGTRLTVT.